These T cell receptor beta chains were read from a single sample in a study of PD-1 blockade in classical Hodgkin lymphoma. The protocol was immunoSEQ multiplex PCR, while the TCRdb copy is restricted to in-frame clones and leaves out a portion. The sample lists 72,000 or so clones; just over 90% were seen once. The sample was peripheral blood mononuclear cells (PBMCs), taken at baseline. These receptors were taken from a human donor with classical Hodgkin lymphoma. Both conserved end residues are part of each CDR3. D genes are given only for firm matches. Clone size is given for some rows only: seen once, a few or many times, or a class if the clone is expanded.

v_gene	abundance	j_gene	d_gene	len	CDR3nt	CDR3aa
TRBV2	NA	TRBJ2-3	NA	10	TGTGCCAGCAGCTCAGATACGCAGTATTTT	CASSSDTQYF
TRBV11-3	NA	TRBJ2-3	TRBD2	15	TGTGCCAGCAGTTCTGGACTAGCGGGGAGAGATACGCAGTATTTT	CASSSGLAGRDTQYF
TRBV11-2	NA	TRBJ2-1	TRBD1	15	TGTGCCAGCAGCTCTAGCACGGGACAGCACAATGAGCAGTTCTTC	CASSSSTGQHNEQFF
TRBV5-1	NA	TRBJ2-7	NA	14	TGCGCCAGCAGCAACCCCGGGAGTTCCTACGAGCAGTACTTC	CASSNPGSSYEQYF
TRBV2	NA	TRBJ2-7	NA	15	TGTGCCAGCAGTGTGCAGCGGGCACCTTCCTACGAGCAGTACTTC	CASSVQRAPSYEQYF
TRBV6-5	NA	TRBJ2-7	TRBD1	15	TGTGCCAGCAGTTACGGGACAGGGGTTTCCTACGAGCAGTACTTC	CASSYGTGVSYEQYF
TRBV27	NA	TRBJ2-1	NA	13	TGTGCCAGCAGTTCCTACTCTTACAATGAGCAGTTCTTC	CASSSYSYNEQFF
TRBV27	NA	TRBJ1-2	TRBD1	15	TGTGCCAGCAGTTTATATTGGGACAGGGCTGGTGGCTACACCTTC	CASSLYWDRAGGYTF
TRBV5-6	NA	TRBJ2-7	NA	15	TGTGCCAGCAGCTTGAACCCCATCACCCCCTACGAGCAGTACTTC	CASSLNPITPYEQYF
TRBV6-5	NA	TRBJ1-1	NA	16	TGTGCCAGCAGTTCGATAATGACGTCCGGGAACACTGAAGCTTTCTTT	CASSSIMTSGNTEAFF
TRBV29-1	NA	TRBJ2-3	NA	14	TGCAGCGTCCGACGGGGGTTGGGCACAGATACGCAGTATTTT	CSVRRGLGTDTQYF
TRBV11-2	few	TRBJ1-5	NA	12	TGTGCCAGCAGCTCACTAAATCAGCCCCAGCATTTT	CASSSLNQPQHF
TRBV5-6	NA	TRBJ1-3	NA	15	TGTGCCAGCAGCTTGGCCGGAGGGTCGGGAAACACCATATATTTT	CASSLAGGSGNTIYF
TRBV7-9	NA	TRBJ2-1	NA	14	TGTGCCAGCAGCTTAGTCCAGGGCTACAATGAGCAGTTCTTC	CASSLVQGYNEQFF
TRBV6-1	NA	TRBJ1-2	NA	14	TGTGCCAGCATCCCAGGAGGGGCGTCAGGGGGCTACACCTTC	CASIPGGASGGYTF